This TCR beta chain was captured in a study of blood T cells in healthy people across ages. Study-wide findings and caveats: The study found TCR beta diversity correlated strongly with naive T cell percentage.

This clonotype was counted a few times. Its cognate antigen is unknown. Alongside a J-beta primer mix, a sample-barcoded 5' primer served in a second PCR lasting about 7 to 11 cycles. Researchers report that a template-switch adaptor with 12 random nucleotides tagged each cDNA molecule. Any given sample supplied a minimum of 3 million CDR3-containing paired-end reads. TCRdb itself ran the 5' RACE reads through MiXCR, one entry per CDR3 protein. The data contain about 720,000 distinct CDR3 sequences, around a fifth of them singletons. The receptor was derived from a man aged 65-85 years in good health. Sequencing input: blood.

In DNA, the CDR3 is TGTGCCAGCAGTTTTAGTCAGGTTGGCAATCAGCCCCAGCATTTT. Translation: CASSFSQVGNQPQHF. This chain uses TRBV12-3 or TRBV12-4 with TRBJ1-5; D remains unclear. Trimming removed 3 bases at V and 2 bases at J, with 11 bases between. The CDR3 consists of 15 residues.